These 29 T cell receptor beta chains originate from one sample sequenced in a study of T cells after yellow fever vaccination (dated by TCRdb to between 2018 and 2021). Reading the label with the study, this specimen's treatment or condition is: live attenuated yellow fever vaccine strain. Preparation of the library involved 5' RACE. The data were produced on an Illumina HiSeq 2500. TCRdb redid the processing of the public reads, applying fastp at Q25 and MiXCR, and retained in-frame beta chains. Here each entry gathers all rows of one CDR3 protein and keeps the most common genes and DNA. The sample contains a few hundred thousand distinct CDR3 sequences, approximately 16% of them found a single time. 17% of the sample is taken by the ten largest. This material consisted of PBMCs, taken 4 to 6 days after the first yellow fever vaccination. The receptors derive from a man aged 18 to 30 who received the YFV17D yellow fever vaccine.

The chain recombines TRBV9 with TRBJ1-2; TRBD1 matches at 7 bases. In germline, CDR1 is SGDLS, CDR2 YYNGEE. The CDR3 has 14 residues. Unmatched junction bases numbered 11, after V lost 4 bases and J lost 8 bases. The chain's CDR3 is CASSTLTGSGGYTF. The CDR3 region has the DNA TGTGCCAGCAGCACCCTGACAGGGTCGGGCGGCTACACCTTC.

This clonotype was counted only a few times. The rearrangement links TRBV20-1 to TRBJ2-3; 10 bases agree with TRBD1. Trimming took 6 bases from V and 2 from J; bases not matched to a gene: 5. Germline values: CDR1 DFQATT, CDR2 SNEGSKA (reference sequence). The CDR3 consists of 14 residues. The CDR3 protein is CSARQGAFTDTQYF. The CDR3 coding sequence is TGCAGTGCCCGACAGGGGGCCTTCACAGATACGCAGTATTTT.

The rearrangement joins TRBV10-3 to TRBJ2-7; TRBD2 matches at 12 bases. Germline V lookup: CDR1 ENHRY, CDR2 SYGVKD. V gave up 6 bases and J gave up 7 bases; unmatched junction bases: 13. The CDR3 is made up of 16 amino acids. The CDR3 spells CAIRPLLAGGMGEQYF. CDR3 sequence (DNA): TGTGCCATCAGGCCTTTACTAGCGGGGGGAATGGGTGAGCAGTACTTC.

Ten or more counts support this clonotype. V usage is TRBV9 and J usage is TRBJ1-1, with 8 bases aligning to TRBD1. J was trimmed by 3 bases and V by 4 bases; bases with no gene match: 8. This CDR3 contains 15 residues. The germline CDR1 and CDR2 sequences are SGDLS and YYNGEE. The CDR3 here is CASSPDRGWDTEAFF. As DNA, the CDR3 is TGTGCCAGCAGCCCCGACAGGGGTTGGGACACTGAAGCTTTCTTT.

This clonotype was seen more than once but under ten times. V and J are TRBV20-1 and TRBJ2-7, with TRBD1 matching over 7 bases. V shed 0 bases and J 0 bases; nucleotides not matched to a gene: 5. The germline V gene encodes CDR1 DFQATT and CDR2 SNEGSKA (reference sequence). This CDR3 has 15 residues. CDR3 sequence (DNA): TGCAGTGCTAGAGATAAAGGGGGCAGCTCCTACGAGCAGTACGTC. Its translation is CSARDKGGSSYEQYV.

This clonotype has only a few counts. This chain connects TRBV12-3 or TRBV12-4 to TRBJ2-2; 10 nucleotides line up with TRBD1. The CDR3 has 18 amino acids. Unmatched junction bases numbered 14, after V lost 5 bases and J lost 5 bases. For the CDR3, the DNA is TGTGCCAGCAGTACCCGACAGGGGGCGTTTCTAAAGACCGGGGAGCTGTTTTTT. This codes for CASSTRQGAFLKTGELFF.

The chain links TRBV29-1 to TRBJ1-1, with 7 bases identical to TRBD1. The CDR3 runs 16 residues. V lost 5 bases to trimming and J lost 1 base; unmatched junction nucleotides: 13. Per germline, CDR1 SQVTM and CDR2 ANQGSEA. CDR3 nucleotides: TGCAGCGTTAAGGGGGGGACAGTCAGCTCGAACACTGAAGCTTTCTTT. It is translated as CSVKGGTVSSNTEAFF.

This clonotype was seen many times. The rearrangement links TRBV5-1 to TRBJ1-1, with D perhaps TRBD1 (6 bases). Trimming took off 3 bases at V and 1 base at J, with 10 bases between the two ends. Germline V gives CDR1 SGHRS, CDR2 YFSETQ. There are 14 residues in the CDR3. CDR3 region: CASSSDRPNTEAFF. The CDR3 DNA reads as TGCGCCAGCAGCTCCGACAGGCCGAACACTGAAGCTTTCTTT.

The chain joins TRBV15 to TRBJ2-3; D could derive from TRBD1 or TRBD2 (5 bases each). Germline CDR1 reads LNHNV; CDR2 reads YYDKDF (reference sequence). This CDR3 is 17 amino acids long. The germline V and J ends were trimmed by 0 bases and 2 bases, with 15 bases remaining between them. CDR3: CATSRDLRGDYTDTQYF. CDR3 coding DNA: TGTGCCACCAGCAGAGATCTTCGAGGGGATTACACAGATACGCAGTATTTT. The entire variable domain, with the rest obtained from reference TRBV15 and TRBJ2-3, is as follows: DAMVIQNPRYQVTQFGKPVTLSCSQTLNHNVMYWYQQKSSQAPKLLFHYYDKDFNNEADTPDNFQSRRPNTSFCFLDIRSPGLGDTAMYLCATSRDLRGDYTDTQYFGPGTRLTVL.

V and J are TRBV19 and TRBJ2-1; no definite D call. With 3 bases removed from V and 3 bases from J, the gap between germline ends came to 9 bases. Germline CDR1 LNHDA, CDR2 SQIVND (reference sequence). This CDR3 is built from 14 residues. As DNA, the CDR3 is TGTGCCAGTAGTATGGGCAGGAACTACAATGAGCAGTTCTTC. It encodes CASSMGRNYNEQFF.

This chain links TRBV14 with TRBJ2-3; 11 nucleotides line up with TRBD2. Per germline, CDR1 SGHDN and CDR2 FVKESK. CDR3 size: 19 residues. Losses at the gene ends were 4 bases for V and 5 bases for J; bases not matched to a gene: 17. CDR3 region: CASSPSESSSGGAGDTQYF. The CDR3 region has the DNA TGTGCCAGCAGCCCCTCCGAGAGCAGTAGCGGGGGGGCCGGAGATACGCAGTATTTT.

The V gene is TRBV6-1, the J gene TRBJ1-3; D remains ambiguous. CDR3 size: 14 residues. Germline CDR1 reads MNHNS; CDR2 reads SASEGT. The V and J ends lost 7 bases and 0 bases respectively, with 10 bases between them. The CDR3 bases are TGTGCCAGCACCTATCAGGACTCTGGAAACACCATATATTTT. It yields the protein CASTYQDSGNTIYF.

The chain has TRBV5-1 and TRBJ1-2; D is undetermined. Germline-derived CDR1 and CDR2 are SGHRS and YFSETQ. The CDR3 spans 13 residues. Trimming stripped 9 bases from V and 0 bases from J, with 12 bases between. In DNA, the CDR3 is TGCGCCACGGCACCATCGTCTAACTATGGCTACACCTTC. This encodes CATAPSSNYGYTF. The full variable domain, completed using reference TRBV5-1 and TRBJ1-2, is KAGVTQTPRYLIKTRGQQVTLSCSPISGHRSVSWYQQTPGQGLQFLFEYFSETQRNKGNFPGRFSGRQFSNSRSEMNVSTLELGDSALYLCATAPSSNYGYTFGSGTRLTVV.

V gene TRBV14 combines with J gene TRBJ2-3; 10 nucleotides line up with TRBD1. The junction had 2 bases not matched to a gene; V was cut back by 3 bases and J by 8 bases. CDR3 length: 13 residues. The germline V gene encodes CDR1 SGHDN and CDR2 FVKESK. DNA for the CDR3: TGTGCCAGCAGCCAGTGGGACAGGGGTACGCAGTATTTT. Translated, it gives CASSQWDRGTQYF.

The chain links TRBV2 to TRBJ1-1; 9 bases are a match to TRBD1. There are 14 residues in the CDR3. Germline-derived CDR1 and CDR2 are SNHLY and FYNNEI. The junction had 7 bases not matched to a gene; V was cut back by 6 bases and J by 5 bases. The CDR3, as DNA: TGTGCCAGCAGCGCCTTCGGACAGGGGACTGAAGCTTTCTTT. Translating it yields CASSAFGQGTEAFF.

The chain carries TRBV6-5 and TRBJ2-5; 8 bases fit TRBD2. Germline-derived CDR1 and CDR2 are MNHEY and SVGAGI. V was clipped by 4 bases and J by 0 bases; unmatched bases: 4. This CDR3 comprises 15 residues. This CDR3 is CASSSVAGHQETQYF. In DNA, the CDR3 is TGTGCCAGCAGTTCAGTAGCGGGGCACCAAGAGACCCAGTACTTC.

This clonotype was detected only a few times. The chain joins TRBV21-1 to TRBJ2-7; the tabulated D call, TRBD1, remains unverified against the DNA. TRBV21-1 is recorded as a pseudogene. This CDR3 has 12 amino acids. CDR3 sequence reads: CASSPPPYEQYV. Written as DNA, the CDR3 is TGTGCCAGCAGTCCCCCACCTTACGAGCAGTACGTC.

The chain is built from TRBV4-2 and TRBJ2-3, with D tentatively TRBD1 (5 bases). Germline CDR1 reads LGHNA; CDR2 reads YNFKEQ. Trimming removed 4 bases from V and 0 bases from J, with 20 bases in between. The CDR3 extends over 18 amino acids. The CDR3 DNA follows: TGTGCCAGCAGCCTACAGGCCCCCCCCGGGCTTAGCACAGATACGCAGTATTTT. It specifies CASSLQAPPGLSTDTQYF.

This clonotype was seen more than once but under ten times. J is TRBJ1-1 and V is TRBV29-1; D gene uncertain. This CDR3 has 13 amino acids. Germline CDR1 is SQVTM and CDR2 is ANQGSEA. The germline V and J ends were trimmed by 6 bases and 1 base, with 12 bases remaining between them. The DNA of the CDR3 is TGCAGCGTGGTCGAAGACTGGAACACTGAAGCTTTCTTT. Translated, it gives CSVVEDWNTEAFF.

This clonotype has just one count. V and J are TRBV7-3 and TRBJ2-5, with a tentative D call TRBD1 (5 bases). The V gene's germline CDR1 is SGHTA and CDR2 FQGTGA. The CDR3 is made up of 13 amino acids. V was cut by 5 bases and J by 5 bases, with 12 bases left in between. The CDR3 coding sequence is TGTGCCAGCAGCCCGACAGTGTATGAGACCCAGTACTTC. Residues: CASSPTVYETQYF.

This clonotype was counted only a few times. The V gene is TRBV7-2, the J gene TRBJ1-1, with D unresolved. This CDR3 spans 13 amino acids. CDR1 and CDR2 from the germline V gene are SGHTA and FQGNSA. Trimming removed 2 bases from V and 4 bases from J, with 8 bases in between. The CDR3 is CASSLFMVTEAFF. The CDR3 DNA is TGTGCCAGCAGCTTATTCATGGTCACTGAAGCTTTCTTT.

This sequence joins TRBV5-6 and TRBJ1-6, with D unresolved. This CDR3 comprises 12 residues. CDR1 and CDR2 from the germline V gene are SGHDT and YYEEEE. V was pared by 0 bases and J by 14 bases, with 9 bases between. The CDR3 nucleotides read TGTGCCAGCAGCTTGGCCACGACGTCCCTCCACTTT. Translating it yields CASSLATTSLHF.

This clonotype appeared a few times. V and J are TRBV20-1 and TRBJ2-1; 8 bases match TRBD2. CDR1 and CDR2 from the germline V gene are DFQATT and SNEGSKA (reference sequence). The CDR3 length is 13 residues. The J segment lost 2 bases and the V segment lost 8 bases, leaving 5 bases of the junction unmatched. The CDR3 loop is CSTDSGAYNEQFF. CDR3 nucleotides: TGCAGTACGGATAGCGGGGCCTACAATGAGCAGTTCTTC.

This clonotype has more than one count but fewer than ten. The CDR3 nucleotides read TGTGCCATCAGCGGACGGAGGGGGGAGACCCAGTACTTC. Translation gives CAISGRRGETQYF. The chain recombines TRBV10-3 with TRBJ2-5; D possibly uses TRBD1 or TRBD2 (6 bases each). Germline V lookup: CDR1 ENHRY, CDR2 SYGVKD. The CDR3 runs to 13 residues. The V gene lost 6 bases and the J gene lost 5 bases, with 13 bases spanning the gap.

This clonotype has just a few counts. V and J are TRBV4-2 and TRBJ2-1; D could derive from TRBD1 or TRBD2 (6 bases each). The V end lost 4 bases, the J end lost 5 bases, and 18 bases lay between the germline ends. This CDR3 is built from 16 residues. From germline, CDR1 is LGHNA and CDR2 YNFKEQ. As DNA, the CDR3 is TGTGCCAGCAGCCCGGGGGATCGGGGGCGCGACAATGAGCAGTTCTTC. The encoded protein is CASSPGDRGRDNEQFF.

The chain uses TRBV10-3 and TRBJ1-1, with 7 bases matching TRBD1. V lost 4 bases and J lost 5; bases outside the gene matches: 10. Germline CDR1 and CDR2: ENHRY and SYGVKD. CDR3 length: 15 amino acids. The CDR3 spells CAISVFQGVRTEAFF. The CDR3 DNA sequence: TGTGCCATCAGTGTTTTTCAGGGGGTGCGGACTGAAGCTTTCTTT.

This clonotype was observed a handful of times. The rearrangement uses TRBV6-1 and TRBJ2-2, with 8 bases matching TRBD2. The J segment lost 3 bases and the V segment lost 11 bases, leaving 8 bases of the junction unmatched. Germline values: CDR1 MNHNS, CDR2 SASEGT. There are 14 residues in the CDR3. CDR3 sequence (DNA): TGTGCCGGCTCGGGAGGGGTATACACCGGGGAGCTGTTTTTT. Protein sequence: CAGSGGVYTGELFF.

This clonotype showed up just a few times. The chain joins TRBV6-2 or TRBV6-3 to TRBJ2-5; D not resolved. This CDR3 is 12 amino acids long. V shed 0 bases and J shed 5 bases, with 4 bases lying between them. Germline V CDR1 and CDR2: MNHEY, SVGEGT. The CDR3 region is CASSYSAETQYF. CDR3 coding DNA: TGTGCCAGCAGTTACTCAGCCGAGACCCAGTACTTC.

CDR3 amino acids: CASSPQNRVSYEQYF. The CDR3 DNA reads as TGTGCCAGCAGCCCCCAGAACAGGGTCTCCTACGAGCAGTACTTC. The chain couples TRBV5-6 to TRBJ2-7; maybe TRBD1 (6 bases). This CDR3 contains 15 residues. The V gene lost 4 bases and the J gene lost 0 bases, with 14 bases spanning the gap. The germline CDR1 and CDR2 sequences are SGHDT and YYEEEE.